This paragraph covers one T cell receptor (delta chain) sequence. Its specific antigen is unknown. No per-base quality is available; no much larger clone lies one base away. The sample belongs to a study of TRDV2 sequences in healthy donors (dated by TCRdb to the early 2020s). At the level of the whole study: Under 25 single-cell-derived gamma9delta2 T cell clones spanning the full range of antitumor activity were TCR-sequenced and traced within the bulk repertoire.

Bulk sequencing of complete TCR delta chain (Vdelta2) repertoires was performed to track the frequency of functionally characterized gamma9delta2 T cell clones. The Dutch blood bank supplied purchased peripheral blood from anonymous healthy donors. The gamma9delta2 T cells examined in the study came from the peripheral blood of healthy donors. The germline V gene specifies GEAIGNYY as CDR1 and EKD as CDR2. V is cut back by 3 bases and J by 0 bases, with 9 bases in the junction unmatched. From the cysteine up to the phenylalanine, the CDR3 has a length of 16 residues. Only the CDR3 DNA stays, 48 bases, in frame from base 1. Here is what the overall study found, with its caveats: The TCRdelta clonotypes of several highly reactive clones appeared rare, as these clonotypes were not detected in the bulk sequencing data of the respective donors. Although the observed TCRdelta repertoires were highly focused, the frequency of a clonotype did not correlate with the antitumor functional potential of the respective clone.

The library was built by means of PCR. For sequencing, an Illumina MiSeq was employed. The study's processing was this. In reporting clonotype frequencies of the TRDV repertoire, clonotypes with just one read were left out. TCRdb called clones from the public reads with CATT, and repeated DNA sequences were later combined into one row. These V and J calls originate from TCRdb's pipeline instead of the authors' own analysis. Present in this sample are about 1,100 delta-chain clones, under 65% of which were seen just once. The leading ten clones occupy roughly 19% of the sample. Recombination linked TRDV2 to TRDJ1, with 7 bases in between that match TRDD3. The receptor was derived from a human donor in good health. Specimen: Vd2+ gamma-delta T cells from blood. What the cell subset or site label conveys for this sample: TCR Vdelta2-expressing (gamma9delta2) T cells. The nucleotide sequence is given as TGTGCCTGTGACCCCCTGGGGGCTACATACACCGATAAACTCATCTTT. Its product reads: CACDPLGATYTDKLIF.